One sample yielded the 29 T cell receptor beta chains listed below, sequenced in a study of blood T cell repertoires in COVID-19. TCRdb's table, derived via immunoSEQ multiplex PCR, lists solely in-frame clones and lacks some. The sample yields 210,000 or so clones, over 75% seen once. Material: PBMCs or T cells enriched from blood (not recorded which). The receptors come from a woman between 40 and 50 years old with acute COVID-19.

The chain is built from TRBV2 and TRBJ2-7; TRBD1 matches 9 bases. The germline CDR1 and CDR2 sequences are SNHLY and FYNNEI. The CDR3 is 12 residues long. The trim removed 7 bases at V and 4 bases at J, leaving 2 bases unmatched. The CDR3 sequence: CASTGQGYEQYF. CDR3 coding DNA: TGTGCCAGCACGGGACAGGGTTACGAGCAGTACTTC.

The rearrangement uses TRBV15 and TRBJ2-7; D call uncertain. Germline V CDR1 and CDR2: LNHNV, YYDKDF (reference sequence). V was cut by 1 base and J by 5 bases, with 3 bases left in between. This CDR3 region has 11 residues. The CDR3 region has the DNA TGTGCCACCAGCAGAGGTAACGAGCAGTACTTC. Protein product: CATSRGNEQYF.

This rearrangement joins TRBV7-9 to TRBJ2-7; 8 nucleotides line up with TRBD1. The germline CDR1 and CDR2 sequences are SEHNR and FQNEAQ (reference sequence). The CDR3 length is 15 residues. V dropped 1 base and J dropped 3; count of bases not matched to a gene: 5. CDR3 loop: CASSLEDRVLYEQYF. CDR3 sequence (DNA): TGTGCCAGCAGCTTAGAGGACAGGGTACTCTACGAGCAGTACTTC.

The chain links TRBV28 to TRBJ1-1; 7 nucleotides agree with TRBD1. V lost 10 bases, J lost 0 bases, and 8 bases stayed unmatched. CDR3 length: 14 amino acids. Germline values: CDR1 MDHEN, CDR2 SYDVKM. The CDR3 spells CATRPGQLNTEAFF. For the CDR3, the DNA is TGTGCCACCAGGCCGGGACAGTTGAACACTGAAGCTTTCTTT.

Concerning this clone: Other DNA sequences in the sample encode the same CDR3. The rearrangement uses TRBV5-4 and TRBJ2-5; D call uncertain. The CDR3 loop spans 14 amino acids. Germline V gene sequence: CDR1 SGHNT, CDR2 YYREEE (reference sequence). V lost 0 bases and J 2 bases, leaving 8 bases between the germline ends. DNA for the CDR3: TGTGCCAGCAGCTTGGTTGGGCAGCAAGAGACCCAGTACTTC. Protein product: CASSLVGQQETQYF.

The chain employs TRBV5-1 and TRBJ2-3, with 12 bases lining up with TRBD2. Per germline, CDR1 SGHRS and CDR2 YFSETQ. The length of the CDR3 is 14 residues. V shed 5 bases, J shed 3 bases, and the junction held 1 base outside the gene matches. CDR3 residues: CASRLAGGTDTQYF. The CDR3 DNA reads as TGCGCCAGCAGACTAGCGGGGGGAACAGATACGCAGTATTTT. The complete variable domain, with remaining parts taken from reference TRBV5-1 and TRBJ2-3, reads KAGVTQTPRYLIKTRGQQVTLSCSPISGHRSVSWYQQTPGQGLQFLFEYFSETQRNKGNFPGRFSGRQFSNSRSEMNVSTLELGDSALYLCASRLAGGTDTQYFGPGTRLTVL.

This clone has a single count. This chain joins TRBV6-5 and TRBJ1-1; D is perhaps TRBD1 (5 bases). This CDR3 has 14 residues. Germline lookup yields CDR1 MNHEY and CDR2 SVGAGI. Trimming took off 4 bases at V and 3 bases at J, with 12 bases between the two ends. The CDR3 DNA is TGTGCCAGCAGTTTCCGCGACAGATACACTGAAGCTTTCTTT. This sequence encodes CASSFRDRYTEAFF.

The CDR3 DNA follows: TGTGCCAGCAGCTTAGGCAGGGCCACCGGGGAGCTGTTTTTT. It translates to CASSLGRATGELFF. The rearrangement joins TRBV11-3 to TRBJ2-2; maybe TRBD1 (5 bases). V lost 1 base to trimming and J lost 4 bases, with 7 bases between them. Germline loops: CDR1 SGHNT, CDR2 YENEEA. This CDR3 spans 14 amino acids. The full variable domain, completed using reference TRBV11-3 and TRBJ2-2, is EAGVVQSPRYKIIEKKQPVAFWCNPISGHNTLYWYLQNLGQGPELLIRYENEEAVDDSQLPKDRFSAERLKGVDSTLKIQPAELGDSAVYLCASSLGRATGELFFGEGSRLTVL.

The rearrangement links TRBV6-6 to TRBJ2-3, with 8 positions matching TRBD1. This CDR3 has 14 amino acids. CDR1 and CDR2 (germline): MNHNY, SVGAGI (reference sequence). J was trimmed by 9 bases and V by 6 bases; bases with no gene match: 11. CDR3 coding DNA: TGTGCCAGCAGATCTCAGGGGGCGCGCTCAACGCAGTATTTT. Its protein product is CASRSQGARSTQYF.

The chain couples TRBV27 to TRBJ1-2; TRBD1 matches 7 bases. Germline V gene sequence: CDR1 MNHEY, CDR2 SMNVEV (reference sequence). J lost 0 bases, V lost 5 bases, and 9 bases had no gene match. The CDR3 is 16 amino acids. The chain's CDR3 is CASSARTGRSNYGYTF. The CDR3 nucleotides are TGTGCCAGCAGTGCCCGGACAGGACGTTCTAACTATGGCTACACCTTC.

The genes are TRBV9 and TRBJ1-2; maybe TRBD1 (6 bases). Germline loops: CDR1 SGDLS, CDR2 YYNGEE. CDR3 length: 14 amino acids. V lost 4 bases and J lost 6, with 16 bases in between. In nucleotides, the CDR3 is TGTGCCAGCAGCTTAATGGGCGGGGGCCATGGCTACACCTTC. Translation gives CASSLMGGGHGYTF.

The count of this clone is one. This rearrangement joins TRBV6-5 to TRBJ2-2; 8 bases line up with TRBD2. This CDR3 has 15 amino acids. Germline V CDR1 and CDR2: MNHEY, SVGAGI. V dropped 5 bases and J dropped 2; count of bases not matched to a gene: 4. CDR3: CASSTGLGNTGELFF. The CDR3 DNA follows: TGTGCCAGCAGTACGGGACTAGGCAACACCGGGGAGCTGTTTTTT.

V and J are TRBV28 and TRBJ1-4; 7 bases agree with TRBD1. Germline CDR1 MDHEN, CDR2 SYDVKM. With V trimmed by 2 bases and J by 8 bases, 8 bases remained unmatched. This CDR3 is built from 15 residues. The CDR3 sequence is CASSLPQGDGEKLFF. CDR3 coding DNA: TGTGCCAGCAGTTTACCTCAGGGGGACGGAGAAAAACTGTTTTTT. Variable domain in full (rest from reference TRBV28 and TRBJ1-4): DVKVTQSSRYLVKRTGEKVFLECVQDMDHENMFWYRQDPGLGLRLIYFSYDVKMKEKGDIPEGYSVSREKKERFSLILESASTNQTSMYLCASSLPQGDGEKLFFGSGTQLSVL.

A few counts support this clone. The rearrangement links TRBV28 to TRBJ1-5; D might be TRBD1 (5 bases). Trimming cost V 5 bases and J 6 bases, with 17 bases left between them. Germline loops: CDR1 MDHEN, CDR2 SYDVKM. This CDR3 region has 15 residues. CDR3 in amino acids: CASSLPSRESQPQHF. CDR3 coding DNA: TGTGCCAGCAGTCTTCCCTCCAGGGAAAGTCAGCCCCAGCATTTT.

This clone was seen a few times. The CDR3 nucleotides are TGTGCCACCAGCAGAGATCCGGCCAGGGGGGAAAAACTGTTTTTT. Protein product: CATSRDPARGEKLFF. The V gene is TRBV15, the J gene TRBJ1-4; TRBD1 aligns across 7 bases. Trimming cost V 0 bases and J 8 bases; bases outside gene matches: 6. From germline, CDR1 is LNHNV and CDR2 YYDKDF (reference sequence). CDR3 length equals 15 residues.

The genes are TRBV7-3 and TRBJ2-3; D is undetermined. The CDR3 length is 14 residues. The V and J ends lost 5 bases and 1 base respectively, with 10 bases between them. Germline-derived CDR1 and CDR2 are SGHTA and FQGTGA. As DNA, the CDR3 is TGTGCCAGCAGCCTTTTGTCAGGCACAGATACGCAGTATTTT. It specifies CASSLLSGTDTQYF.

This chain uses TRBV7-2 with TRBJ1-6, with 10 bases identical to TRBD1. The trim removed 2 bases at V and 5 bases at J, leaving 3 bases unmatched. The length of the CDR3 is 16 residues. Looked up from germline, CDR1 is SGHTA and CDR2 is FQGNSA. The chain's CDR3 is CASSLPGQGHNSPLHF. CDR3 DNA: TGTGCCAGCAGCTTACCGGGACAGGGGCATAATTCACCCCTCCACTTT. Variable domain in full (rest from reference TRBV7-2 and TRBJ1-6): GAGVSQSPSNKVTEKGKDVELRCDPISGHTALYWYRQSLGQGLEFLIYFQGNSAPDKSGLPSDRFSAERTGGSVSTLTIQRTQQEDSAVYLCASSLPGQGHNSPLHFGNGTRLTVT.

The genes are TRBV7-3 and TRBJ1-2; TRBD1 matches 10 bases. The CDR3 runs 16 residues. CDR1 and CDR2 from the germline V gene are SGHTA and FQGTGA. The trim removed 5 bases at V and 8 bases at J, leaving 14 bases unmatched. The DNA of the CDR3 is TGTGCCAGCAGCCTCGAAGGAAGGACAGGGGGTAAAGGCTACACCTTC. Amino acids: CASSLEGRTGGKGYTF.

The chain uses TRBV21-1 and TRBJ1-5; the table assigns TRBD1, which was not confirmed against the DNA. TRBV21-1 is labeled a pseudogene. The CDR3 covers 15 residues. This chain's CDR3 is CASRPTGNSNQPQHF. CDR3 DNA sequence: TGTGCCAGCAGGCCGACAGGGAATAGCAATCAGCCCCAGCATTTT.

The sample holds one count of this clone. The chain carries TRBV7-2 and TRBJ2-3; maybe TRBD2 (6 bases). The CDR3 extends over 15 amino acids. Trimming left V 5 bases short and J 3 bases short, with 15 bases between. Per germline, CDR1 SGHTA and CDR2 FQGNSA. This CDR3 is CASSTRGRETDTQYF. CDR3 in DNA: TGTGCCAGCAGCACCCGCGGGCGGGAAACAGATACGCAGTATTTT.

The rearrangement links TRBV6-4 to TRBJ2-1, with 9 nucleotides matching TRBD2. This CDR3 is 14 amino acids long. The V gene end was trimmed by 6 bases and the J gene end by 4 bases; junction bases not matched to a gene: 4. The germline V gene has CDR1 MRHNA and CDR2 SNTAGT. The CDR3 coding sequence is TGTGCCAGCAGCGTAGCGGGGGAGTACAATGAGCAGTTCTTC. Translation gives CASSVAGEYNEQFF.

This chain links TRBV9 with TRBJ2-3; 9 bases map to TRBD1. The J segment lost 3 bases and the V segment lost 1 base, leaving 3 bases of the junction unmatched. The CDR3 is 15 residues long. Germline CDR1 and CDR2: SGDLS and YYNGEE. DNA of the CDR3: TGTGCCAGCAGCGTATGGGACAGGGCTACAGATACGCAGTATTTT. Protein sequence: CASSVWDRATDTQYF.

The chain couples TRBV6-5 to TRBJ2-1; D is perhaps TRBD2 (6 bases). Between the trimmed V and J ends, which lost 8 bases and 6 bases, there was a span of 17 bases. There are 14 residues in the CDR3. Germline CDR1 and CDR2: MNHEY and SVGAGI. The CDR3, as DNA: TGTGCCAGCCTTAGGAGTGGAGGGAGCAATGAGCAGTTCTTC. Its translation: CASLRSGGSNEQFF.

The CDR3 sequence is CASSPSAGIGNTIYF. The DNA of the CDR3 is TGTGCCAGCAGCCCCTCCGCAGGGATTGGAAACACCATATATTTT. The V and J genes are TRBV5-5 and TRBJ1-3, with D possibly matching TRBD1 (5 bases). Trimming removed 4 bases from V and 3 bases from J, with 14 bases in between. Germline V gene lookup returns CDR1 SGHKS and CDR2 YYEKEE (reference sequence). The CDR3 sequence is 15 residues long.

The genes are TRBV7-2 and TRBJ2-7; the D gene is possibly TRBD2 (5 bases). The CDR3 length is 15 residues. Germline V lookup: CDR1 SGHTA, CDR2 FQGNSA. V shed 2 bases and J shed 0 bases, with 11 bases lying between them. CDR3 in amino acids: CASSLSGLPSYEQYF. The DNA of the CDR3 is TGTGCCAGCAGCTTATCGGGATTACCCTCCTACGAGCAGTACTTC.

In regard to this clone: This sample also contains other DNA sequences that code for the same CDR3. The rearrangement uses TRBV28 and TRBJ1-5; 7 bases line up with TRBD1. The CDR3 covers 13 residues. Germline values: CDR1 MDHEN, CDR2 SYDVKM. The trim removed 6 bases at V and 2 bases at J, leaving 1 base unmatched. The CDR3 nucleotides are TGTGCCAGCAGCGACAGGGGCAATCAGCCCCAGCATTTT. This gives the protein CASSDRGNQPQHF.

This clone turned up a few times. The chain joins TRBV6-1 to TRBJ1-4, with 10 bases identical to TRBD1. J lost 7 bases, V lost 1 base, and 0 bases had no gene match. The CDR3 is made up of 14 amino acids. CDR1 and CDR2 from the germline V gene are MNHNS and SASEGT. The CDR3 sequence is CASSEGQGAEKLFF. CDR3 DNA: TGTGCCAGCAGTGAAGGACAGGGGGCTGAAAAACTGTTTTTT.

There are a few counts of this clone. Written as DNA, the CDR3 is TGTGCCAGCACCGATGAGGGACAGGGTAATTCACCCCTCCACTTT. This encodes CASTDEGQGNSPLHF. The genes are TRBV28 and TRBJ1-6, with TRBD1 identical over 9 bases. There are 15 residues in the CDR3. Germline CDR1 MDHEN, CDR2 SYDVKM. Losses at the gene ends were 7 bases for V and 6 bases for J; bases not matched to a gene: 7.

The chain has TRBV7-2 and TRBJ2-7, with 11 bases that match TRBD2. Germline CDR1 and CDR2: SGHTA and FQGNSA. This CDR3 has 19 residues. V shed 2 bases and J 3 bases; nucleotides not matched to a gene: 15. The CDR3: CASSLKASGRSGTFYEQYF. The CDR3, as DNA: TGTGCCAGCAGCTTAAAAGCTAGCGGGAGGTCTGGGACTTTCTACGAGCAGTACTTC.